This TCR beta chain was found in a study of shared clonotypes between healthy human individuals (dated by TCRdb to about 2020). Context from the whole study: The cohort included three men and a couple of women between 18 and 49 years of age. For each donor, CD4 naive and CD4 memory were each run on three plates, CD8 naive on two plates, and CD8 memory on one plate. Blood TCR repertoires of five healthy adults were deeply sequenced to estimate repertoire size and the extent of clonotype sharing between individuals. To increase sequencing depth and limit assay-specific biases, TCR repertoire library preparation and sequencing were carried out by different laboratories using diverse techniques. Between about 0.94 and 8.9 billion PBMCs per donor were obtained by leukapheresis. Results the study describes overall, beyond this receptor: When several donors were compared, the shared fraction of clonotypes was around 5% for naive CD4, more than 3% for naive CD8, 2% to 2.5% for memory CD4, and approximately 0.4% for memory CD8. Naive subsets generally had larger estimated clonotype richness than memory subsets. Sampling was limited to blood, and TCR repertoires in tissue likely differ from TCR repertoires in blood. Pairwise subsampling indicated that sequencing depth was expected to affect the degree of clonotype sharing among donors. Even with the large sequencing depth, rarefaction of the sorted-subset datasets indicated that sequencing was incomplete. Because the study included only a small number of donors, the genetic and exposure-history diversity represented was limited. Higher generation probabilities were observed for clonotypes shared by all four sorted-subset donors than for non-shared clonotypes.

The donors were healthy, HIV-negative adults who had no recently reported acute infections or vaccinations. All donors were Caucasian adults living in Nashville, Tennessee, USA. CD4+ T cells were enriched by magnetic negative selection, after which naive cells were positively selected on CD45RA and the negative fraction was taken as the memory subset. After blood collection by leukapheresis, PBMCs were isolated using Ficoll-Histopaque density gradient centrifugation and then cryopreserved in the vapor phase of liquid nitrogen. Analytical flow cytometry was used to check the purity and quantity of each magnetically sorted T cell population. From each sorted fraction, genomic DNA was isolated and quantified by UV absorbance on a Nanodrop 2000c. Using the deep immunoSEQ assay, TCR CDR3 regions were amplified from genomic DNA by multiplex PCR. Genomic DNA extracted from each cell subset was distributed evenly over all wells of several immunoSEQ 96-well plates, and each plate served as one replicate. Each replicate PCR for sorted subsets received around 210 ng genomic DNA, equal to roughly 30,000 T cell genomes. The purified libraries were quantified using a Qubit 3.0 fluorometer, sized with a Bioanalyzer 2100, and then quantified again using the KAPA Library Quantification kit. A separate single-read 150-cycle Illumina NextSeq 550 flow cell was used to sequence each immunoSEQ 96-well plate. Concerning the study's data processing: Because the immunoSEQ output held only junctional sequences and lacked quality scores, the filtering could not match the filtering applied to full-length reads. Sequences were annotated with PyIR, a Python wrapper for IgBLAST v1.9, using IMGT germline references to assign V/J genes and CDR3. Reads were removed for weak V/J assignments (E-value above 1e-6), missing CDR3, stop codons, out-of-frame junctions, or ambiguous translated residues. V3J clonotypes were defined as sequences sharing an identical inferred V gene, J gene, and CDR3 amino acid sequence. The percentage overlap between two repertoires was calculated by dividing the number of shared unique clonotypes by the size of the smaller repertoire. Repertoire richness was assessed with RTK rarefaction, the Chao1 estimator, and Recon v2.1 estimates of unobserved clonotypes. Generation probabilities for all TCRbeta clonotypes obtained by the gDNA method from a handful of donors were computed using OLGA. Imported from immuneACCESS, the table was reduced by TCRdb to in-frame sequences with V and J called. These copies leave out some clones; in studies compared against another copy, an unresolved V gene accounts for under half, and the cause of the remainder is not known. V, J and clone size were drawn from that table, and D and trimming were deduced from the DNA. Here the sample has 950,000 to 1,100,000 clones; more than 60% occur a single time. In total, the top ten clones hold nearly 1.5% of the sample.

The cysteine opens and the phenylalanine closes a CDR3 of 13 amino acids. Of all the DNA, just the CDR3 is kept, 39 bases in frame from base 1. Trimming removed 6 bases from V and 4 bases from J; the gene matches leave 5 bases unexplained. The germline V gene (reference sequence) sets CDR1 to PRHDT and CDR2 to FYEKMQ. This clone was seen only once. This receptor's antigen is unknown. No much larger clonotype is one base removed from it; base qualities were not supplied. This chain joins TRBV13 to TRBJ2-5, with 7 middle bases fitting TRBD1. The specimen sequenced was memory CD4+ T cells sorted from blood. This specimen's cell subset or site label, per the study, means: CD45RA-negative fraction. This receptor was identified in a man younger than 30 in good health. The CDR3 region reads CASRPQGVETQYF. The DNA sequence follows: TGTGCCAGCAGACCCCAGGGGGTAGAGACCCAGTACTTC.